The 3 T cell receptor beta chains presented below share a single source sample, sequenced in a study of blood T cell repertoires in COVID-19. Some clones are missing from TCRdb's copy, which holds only in-frame ones; the method was immunoSEQ multiplex PCR. This table has around 78,000 clones, 70% to 90% appearing once. The sample comprised peripheral blood. These receptors were taken from a man between 45 and 60 years old with active or convalescent COVID-19.

The chain is built from TRBV3-1 (or the pseudogene TRBV3-2) and TRBJ1-4, with 8 bases fitting TRBD1. In germline, CDR1 is LGHDT, CDR2 YNNKEL (reference sequence). The CDR3 is made up of 16 amino acids. V gave up 1 base and J gave up 7 bases; unmatched junction bases: 8. The chain's CDR3 is CASSQGAGQGFEKLFF. The CDR3, as DNA: TGTGCCAGCAGCCAAGGGGCCGGACAGGGTTTTGAAAAACTGTTTTTT.

The gene calls are TRBV5-3 and TRBJ2-1; tentative D call: TRBD2 (6 bases). TRBV5-3 is known as an ORF, though its function is uncertain. V was clipped by 0 bases and J by 5 bases, with 12 bases between them. The CDR3 is 15 residues long. In DNA, the CDR3 is TGTGCCAGAAGCTTGGGGCGGGGTTCTCACAATGAGCAGTTCTTC. It encodes CARSLGRGSHNEQFF.

The chain has TRBV10-3 and TRBJ1-6; possibly TRBD1 for D (6 bases). This CDR3 has 15 residues. Germline CDR1 ENHRY, CDR2 SYGVKD. The ends were cut back, 0 bases at V and 5 bases at J, with 8 bases in the middle. CDR3 in amino acids: CAISESTGDNSPLHF. The CDR3 nucleotides are TGTGCCATCAGTGAGTCGACAGGAGATAATTCACCCCTCCACTTT.